These 11 T cell receptor beta chains were all obtained from the same sample, sequenced in a study of shared clonotypes between healthy human individuals. TCRdb keeps only in-frame clones here, not all; method: immunoSEQ multiplex PCR. The sample holds roughly 1,600,000 clones; approximately 98.5% are singletons and the top ten take roughly 0.36%. The specimen was naive CD4+ T cells sorted from blood. Indicated subset: CD45RA+ positively selected. The receptors were gathered from a young man in good health.

The rearrangement uses TRBV7-2 and TRBJ2-5; 10 bases fit TRBD2. Germline loops: CDR1 SGHTA, CDR2 FQGNSA. This CDR3 is 16 amino acids long. Trimming took 1 base from V and 3 from J; bases not matched to a gene: 5. The CDR3, as DNA: TGTGCCAGCAGCTTAGTGGGAACTAGCGGGGAAGAGACCCAGTACTTC. Translated, it gives CASSLVGTSGEETQYF.

The gene calls are TRBV6-1 and TRBJ2-7, with D hard to call. Germline CDR1 and CDR2: MNHNS and SASEGT. This CDR3 comprises 16 residues. V gave up 0 bases and J gave up 7 bases, with 19 bases separating them. The CDR3 here is CASSEAPYQVSVEQYF. The CDR3 DNA reads as TGTGCCAGCAGTGAAGCGCCTTACCAGGTCTCGGTGGAGCAGTACTTC.

This clone was seen just once. V is TRBV15 and J is TRBJ2-3, with 9 positions matching TRBD1. Germline values: CDR1 LNHNV, CDR2 YYDKDF (reference sequence). V lost 6 bases to trimming and J lost 3 bases; unmatched junction nucleotides: 7. This CDR3 spans 15 amino acids. In DNA form, the CDR3 reads TGTGCCACCAGAAAGTCGGACAGGGGAACAGATACGCAGTATTTT. Its translation is CATRKSDRGTDTQYF.

This chain joins TRBV18 and TRBJ1-2; 7 nucleotides match TRBD1. V dropped 3 bases and J dropped 5; count of bases not matched to a gene: 6. The CDR3 sequence is 14 residues long. From germline, CDR1 is KGHSH and CDR2 LQKENI. The CDR3 protein is CASSPGTDWYGYTF. DNA of the CDR3: TGTGCCAGCTCACCGGGGACAGATTGGTATGGCTACACCTTC.

This clone was observed once. The chain carries TRBV7-9 and TRBJ2-1; tentative D call: TRBD2 (6 bases). Germline V CDR1 and CDR2: SEHNR, FQNEAQ (reference sequence). The ends were cut back, 0 bases at V and 10 bases at J, with 10 bases in the middle. This CDR3 is built from 13 residues. The CDR3, as DNA: TGTGCCAGCAGCTTAGCAGCGGGCCAGGAGCAGTTCTTC. Translating it yields CASSLAAGQEQFF. Using reference TRBV7-9 and TRBJ2-1 for the parts outside the CDR3, the full variable domain is DTGVSQNPRHKITKRGQNVTFRCDPISEHNRLYWYRQTLGQGPEFLTYFQNEAQLEKSRLLSDRFSAERPKGSFSTLEIQRTEQGDSAMYLCASSLAAGQEQFFGPGTRLTVL.

The chain has TRBV7-2 and TRBJ2-7; the match to TRBD2 covers 7 bases. The CDR3 has 18 residues. CDR1 and CDR2 (germline): SGHTA, FQGNSA. V was clipped by 2 bases and J by 0 bases; unmatched bases: 13. The CDR3 nucleotides read TGTGCCAGCAGCTTATACCTCCCGGCTAGCGGTTACTCCTACGAGCAGTACTTC. Its translation is CASSLYLPASGYSYEQYF.

The J gene is TRBJ2-7, the V gene TRBV9; the match to TRBD2 covers 8 bases. The ends lost 1 base at V and 0 bases at J; junction bases unmatched: 3. This CDR3 region has 15 residues. Germline assignment: CDR1 SGDLS and CDR2 YYNGEE. The CDR3 nucleotides are TGTGCCAGCAGCGTAATGAGCGGGAGCTCCTACGAGCAGTACTTC. This sequence encodes CASSVMSGSSYEQYF.

The chain carries TRBV27 and TRBJ2-2; D is tentatively TRBD1 or TRBD2 (6 bases each). CDR3 length: 16 residues. V was cut by 6 bases and J by 5 bases, with 19 bases left in between. CDR1 MNHEY and CDR2 SMNVEV come from the germline V gene (reference sequence). The CDR3 protein is CASSFVSGAGTGELFF. For the CDR3, the DNA is TGTGCCAGCAGCTTTGTATCGGGGGCGGGAACCGGGGAGCTGTTTTTT.

The V gene is TRBV11-1, the J gene TRBJ2-1; D is unclear. The CDR3 runs to 15 residues. V lost 1 base and J 4 bases, leaving 11 bases between the germline ends. Germline CDR1 reads SGHAT; CDR2 reads FQDESV (reference sequence). CDR3: CASSLVTGVYNEQFF. CDR3 nucleotides: TGTGCCAGCAGCTTAGTGACTGGGGTTTACAATGAGCAGTTCTTC. Filled out from reference TRBV11-1 and TRBJ2-1, the complete variable domain reads EAEVAQSPRYKITEKSQAVAFWCDPISGHATLYWYRQILGQGPELLVQFQDESVVDDSQLPKDRFSAERLKGVDSTLKIQPAELGDSAMYLCASSLVTGVYNEQFFGPGTRLTVL.

The rearrangement uses TRBV7-3 and TRBJ2-5; 10 positions agree with TRBD2. The germline CDR1 and CDR2 sequences are SGHTA and FQGTGA. V shed 2 bases and J 3 bases; nucleotides not matched to a gene: 0. This CDR3 spans 14 amino acids. The CDR3 sequence is CASSLGLAEETQYF. CDR3 sequence (DNA): TGTGCCAGCAGCTTAGGACTAGCGGAAGAGACCCAGTACTTC.

A remark on this clone: Other nucleotide sequences in the sample specify the same CDR3. V is TRBV28 and J is TRBJ1-2, with 8 bases identical to TRBD1. With V trimmed by 2 bases and J by 2 bases, 1 base remained unmatched. The germline V gene encodes CDR1 MDHEN and CDR2 SYDVKM. The CDR3 sequence is 14 residues long. In nucleotides, the CDR3 is TGTGCCAGCAGTTTAGGACAGGGAAACTATGGCTACACCTTC. Translated: CASSLGQGNYGYTF.